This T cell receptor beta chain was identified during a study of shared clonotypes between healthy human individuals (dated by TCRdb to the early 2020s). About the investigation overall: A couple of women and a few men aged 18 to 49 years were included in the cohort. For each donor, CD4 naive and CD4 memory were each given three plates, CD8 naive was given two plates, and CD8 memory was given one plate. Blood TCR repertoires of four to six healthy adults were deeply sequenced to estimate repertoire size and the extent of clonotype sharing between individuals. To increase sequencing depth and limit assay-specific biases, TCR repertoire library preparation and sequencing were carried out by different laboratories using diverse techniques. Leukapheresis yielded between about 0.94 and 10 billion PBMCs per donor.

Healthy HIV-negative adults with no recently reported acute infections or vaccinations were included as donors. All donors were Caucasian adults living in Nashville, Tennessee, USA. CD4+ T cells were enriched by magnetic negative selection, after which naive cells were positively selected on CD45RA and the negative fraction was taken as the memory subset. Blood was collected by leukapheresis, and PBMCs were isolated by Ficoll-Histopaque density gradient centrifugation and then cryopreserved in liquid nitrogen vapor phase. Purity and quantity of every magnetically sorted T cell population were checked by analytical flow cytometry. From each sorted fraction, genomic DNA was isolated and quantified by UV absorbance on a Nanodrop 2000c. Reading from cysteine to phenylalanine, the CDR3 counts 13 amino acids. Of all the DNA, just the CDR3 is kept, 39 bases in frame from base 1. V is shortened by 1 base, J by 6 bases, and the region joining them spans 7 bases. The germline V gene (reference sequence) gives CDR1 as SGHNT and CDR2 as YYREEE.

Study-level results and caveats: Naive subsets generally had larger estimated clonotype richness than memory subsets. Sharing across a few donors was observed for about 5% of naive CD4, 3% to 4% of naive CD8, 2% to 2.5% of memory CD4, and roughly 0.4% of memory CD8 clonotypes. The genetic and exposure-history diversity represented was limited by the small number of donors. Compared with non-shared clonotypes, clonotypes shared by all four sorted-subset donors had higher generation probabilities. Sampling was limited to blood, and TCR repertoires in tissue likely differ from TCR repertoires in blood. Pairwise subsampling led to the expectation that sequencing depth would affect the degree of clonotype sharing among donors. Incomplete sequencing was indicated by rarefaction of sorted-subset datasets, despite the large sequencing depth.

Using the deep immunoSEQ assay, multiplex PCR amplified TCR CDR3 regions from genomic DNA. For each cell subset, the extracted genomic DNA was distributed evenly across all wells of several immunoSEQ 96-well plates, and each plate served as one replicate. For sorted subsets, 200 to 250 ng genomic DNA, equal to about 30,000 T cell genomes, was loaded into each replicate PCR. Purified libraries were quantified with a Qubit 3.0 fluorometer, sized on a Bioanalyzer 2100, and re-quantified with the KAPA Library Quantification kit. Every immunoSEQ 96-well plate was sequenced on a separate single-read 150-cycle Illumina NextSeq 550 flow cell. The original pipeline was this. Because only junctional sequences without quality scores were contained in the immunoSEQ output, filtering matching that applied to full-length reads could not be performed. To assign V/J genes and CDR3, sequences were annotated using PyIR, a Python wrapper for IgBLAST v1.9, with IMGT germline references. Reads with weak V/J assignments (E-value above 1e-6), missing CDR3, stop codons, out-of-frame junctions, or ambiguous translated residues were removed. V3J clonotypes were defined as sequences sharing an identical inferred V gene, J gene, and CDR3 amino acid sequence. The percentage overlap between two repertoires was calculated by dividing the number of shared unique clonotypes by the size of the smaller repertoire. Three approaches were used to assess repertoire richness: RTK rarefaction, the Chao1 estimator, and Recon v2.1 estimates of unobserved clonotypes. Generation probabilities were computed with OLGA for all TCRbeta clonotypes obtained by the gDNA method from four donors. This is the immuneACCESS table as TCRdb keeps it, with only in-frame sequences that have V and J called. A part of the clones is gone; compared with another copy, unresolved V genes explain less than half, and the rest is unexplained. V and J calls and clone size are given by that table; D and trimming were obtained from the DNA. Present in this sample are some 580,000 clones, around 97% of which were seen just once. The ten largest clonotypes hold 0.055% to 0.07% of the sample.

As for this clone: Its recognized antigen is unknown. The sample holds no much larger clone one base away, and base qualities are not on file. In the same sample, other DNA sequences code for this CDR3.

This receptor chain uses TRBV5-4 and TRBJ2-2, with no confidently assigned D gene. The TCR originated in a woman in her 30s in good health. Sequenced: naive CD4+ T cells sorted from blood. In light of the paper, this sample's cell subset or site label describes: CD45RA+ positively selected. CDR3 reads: CASSLPGAGELFF. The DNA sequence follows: TGTGCCAGCAGCTTGCCTGGCGCCGGGGAGCTGTTTTTT.